Sequencing of this TCR beta chain was carried out in a study of identical twins. Findings and caveats of the study: Beta out-of-frame sequences showed weaker excess twin sharing.

With V trimmed by 5 bases and J by 5 bases, 12 bases remained unmatched. The CDR3 length is 16 residues. Germline-derived CDR1 and CDR2 are LGHDT and YNNKEL (reference sequence). Unique molecular identifiers were present on the cDNA, which also gained a universal primer site by template switching. A single record per CDR3 protein comes from TCRdb applying MiXCR to the 5' RACE reads. Of about 890,000 distinct CDR3 sequences detected, about 12% appear once; the ten largest clones hold 1.5% to 2%. This clonotype was seen a handful of times. Its target is not known. This sample also appeared in a second study, on yellow fever vaccine responses in identical twins. That work contributes: Reportedly, twins' vaccine T cell responses looked partly convergent and partly personalized.

The chain carries TRBV3-1 and TRBJ2-7; TRBD2 matches at 10 bases. Sequences were obtained from PBMCs. This receptor was taken from a woman between 18 and 30 years old in good health. The CDR3 DNA sequence: TGTGCCAGCAGCAACACAAAAGCGGGAGGGCCGGACGAGCAGTACTTC. As protein: CASSNTKAGGPDEQYF.